The 6 T cell receptor beta chains given below trace back to one sample, sequenced in a study of cytomegalovirus exposure and HLA in healthy donors. PCR primers comprised 60 Vbeta and 13 Jbeta primers. Here immunoSEQ multiplex PCR was the method, and the copy in TCRdb shows in-frame clones only, minus some. This sample carries roughly 280,000 clones, roughly 70% of them seen once, and the ten largest clones take approximately 2.1%. Input material: PBMCs. The receptors derive from a female donor in good health and CMV-seronegative.

In its sample, this clone was seen a few times. The chain couples TRBV28 to TRBJ1-3, with D tentatively TRBD1 (6 bases). Germline CDR1 and CDR2: MDHEN and SYDVKM. Trimming removed 5 bases from V and 9 bases from J, with 17 bases in between. This CDR3 comprises 14 residues. The CDR3 sequence: CASSPQGSGSTIYF. CDR3 DNA: TGTGCCAGCAGTCCGCAGGGGTCTGGGAGCACCATATATTTT. The whole variable domain, remainder taken from reference TRBV28 and TRBJ1-3, is DVKVTQSSRYLVKRTGEKVFLECVQDMDHENMFWYRQDPGLGLRLIYFSYDVKMKEKGDIPEGYSVSREKKERFSLILESASTNQTSMYLCASSPQGSGSTIYFGEGSWLTVV.

V and J are TRBV5-1 and TRBJ2-3, with 8 bases aligning to TRBD2. Trimming cost V 0 bases and J 1 base; bases outside gene matches: 4. CDR3 length: 16 residues. CDR1 is SGHRS, CDR2 YFSETQ, per germline. The CDR3 nucleotides read TGCGCCAGCAGCTTGGGAGCTAGCGGGCGCACAGATACGCAGTATTTT. Translation gives CASSLGASGRTDTQYF.

The chain links TRBV5-1 to TRBJ2-5; 11 bases line up with TRBD1. The germline CDR1 and CDR2 sequences are SGHRS and YFSETQ. V trimming: 0 bases; J trimming: 5 bases; junction bases outside the gene matches: 3. The CDR3 is made up of 15 amino acids. CDR3 region: CASSLGTGGRETQYF. The DNA for the CDR3 is TGCGCCAGCAGCTTGGGGACAGGGGGCAGGGAGACCCAGTACTTC.

The V and J genes are TRBV27 and TRBJ2-1; 11 bases match TRBD2. Unmatched junction bases numbered 4, after V lost 4 bases and J lost 5 bases. The CDR3 length is 15 residues. CDR1 is MNHEY and CDR2 is SMNVEV in the germline V gene (reference sequence). The CDR3 loop is CASSSSGLADNEQFF. The CDR3 bases are TGTGCCAGCAGTTCATCGGGACTAGCGGACAATGAGCAGTTCTTC.

V is TRBV15 and J is TRBJ2-5; 8 bases are shared with TRBD2. CDR3 size: 15 residues. The trim removed 0 bases at V and 7 bases at J, leaving 7 bases unmatched. Germline V CDR1 and CDR2: LNHNV, YYDKDF (reference sequence). CDR3 amino acids: CATSRDPSGSGTQYF. In DNA form, the CDR3 reads TGTGCCACCAGCAGAGACCCGAGCGGGAGCGGGACCCAGTACTTC.

The chain couples TRBV4-1 to TRBJ2-1, with 7 bases matching TRBD2. The CDR3 consists of 15 residues. In germline, CDR1 is MGHRA, CDR2 YSYEKL. J was trimmed by 0 bases and V by 4 bases; bases with no gene match: 3. CDR3 in DNA: TGCGCCAGCAGCCGAAGCGGGGCCTCCTACAATGAGCAGTTCTTC. Protein: CASSRSGASYNEQFF.